This record looks at one TCR beta chain sequence and its context. The sample originates from a study of blood T cells in healthy people across ages. A second PCR of about 7 to 12 cycles used a sample-barcoded 5' primer and a J-beta primer mix. TCRdb re-analysed the 5' RACE reads in MiXCR, keeping a single row per CDR3 protein. The sample includes about 1.5 million distinct CDR3 sequences, approximately 42% of them seen just once. The people who gave samples were healthy Caucasians from Russia, aged about 6 to 100. Every donor gave approximately 10 milliliters of peripheral blood. The origin of this receptor is a woman aged 18-30 years in good health. The sequenced sample consisted of blood.

The CDR3 loop reads CATSRAGGGETQYF. The CDR3, as DNA: TGTGCCACCAGCCGGGCGGGGGGCGGAGAGACCCAGTACTTC. The chain joins TRBV10-3 to TRBJ2-5; 8 bases agree with TRBD2. Germline CDR1 is ENHRY and CDR2 is SYGVKD. The J segment lost 4 bases and the V segment lost 10 bases, leaving 11 bases of the junction unmatched. The CDR3 runs to 14 residues.